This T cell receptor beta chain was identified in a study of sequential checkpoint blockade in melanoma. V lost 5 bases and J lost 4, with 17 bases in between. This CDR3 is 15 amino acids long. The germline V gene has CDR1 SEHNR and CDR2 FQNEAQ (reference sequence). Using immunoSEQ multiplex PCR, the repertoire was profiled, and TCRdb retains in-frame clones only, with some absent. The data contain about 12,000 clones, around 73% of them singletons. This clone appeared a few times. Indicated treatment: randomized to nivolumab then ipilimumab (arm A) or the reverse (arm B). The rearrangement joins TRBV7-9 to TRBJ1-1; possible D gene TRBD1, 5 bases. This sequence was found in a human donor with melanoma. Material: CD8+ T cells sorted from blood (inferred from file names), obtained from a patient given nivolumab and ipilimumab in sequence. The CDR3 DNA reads TGTGCCAGCAGCCCACAGGTTAGCACGCGCACTGAAGCTTTCTTT. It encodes CASSPQVSTRTEAFF.